What follows is one T cell receptor (beta chain) and its context. This entry belongs to a study of blood T cell repertoires in COVID-19. In the study overall: Acute and convalescent COVID-19 samples came from the United States, Italy and Spain. The analysed material was cDNA or gDNA that came from T cells, B-cell-depleted T cells, or PBMCs.

Original handling: How many nucleated cells were present was estimated from reference gene primer amplification. Profiling relied on immunoSEQ multiplex PCR, and the TCRdb table lists in-frame clones only, not all of them. V and J calls and clone size are as listed in that table; D and trimming were resolved from the DNA. The table shows about 120,000 clones, with roughly 82% occurring only once. Losses at the gene ends were 0 bases for V and 3 bases for J; bases not matched to a gene: 6. Germline V gives CDR1 MNHEY, CDR2 SVGEGT. The CDR3 loop spans 17 amino acids. Sample: peripheral blood. The chain recombines TRBV6-2 or TRBV6-3 with TRBJ2-2; TRBD2 matches 8 bases. This clonotype was obtained from a human donor in a cohort sampled during active COVID-19. For the CDR3, the DNA is TGTGCCAGCAGTTACTCGCCGGGGGGGCCTGACACCGGGGAGCTGTTTTTT. This encodes CASSYSPGGPDTGELFF.